This record looks at one T cell receptor (beta chain) sequence and its context. Its antigen remains unidentified. TCRdb's table, derived via immunoSEQ multiplex PCR, lists solely in-frame clones and lacks some. This table has about 680,000 clones, 55% to 85% appearing once. From germline, CDR1 is GTSNPN and CDR2 SVGIG (reference sequence). V lost 5 bases, J lost 4 bases, and 2 bases stayed unmatched. The CDR3 runs 13 residues. CD4+ cells were split into CD45RA+ naive and CD45RA-negative memory subsets. This sample stems from a study of shared clonotypes between healthy human individuals. Study details: Donor composition was a couple of women and three men, aged 18 to 49. Each donor contributed plates that comprised three CD4 naive, three CD4 memory, two CD8 naive and one CD8 memory.

General study results and limits: Limitation of the genetic and exposure-history diversity represented came from the few donors.

Sequenced sample: memory CD4+ T cells sorted from blood. Subset given: CD45RA-negative fraction. The clonotype was recovered from a woman aged 30 to 39 in good health. The chain uses TRBV30 and TRBJ2-2, with 9 bases aligning to TRBD1. In nucleotides, the CDR3 is TGTGCCTGGGGGACAGGGACCACCGGGGAGCTGTTTTTT. This translates into CAWGTGTTGELFF.